This is a list of T cell receptor beta chains from one sample in a study of beta chain features in type 1 diabetes. Profiled with immunoSEQ multiplex PCR; TCRdb holds only in-frame clones, not every one. The sample carries more than 300,000 clones, around 12% recorded once. The sample was naive CD4+ T cells from blood. These receptors all stem from a man aged 18 to 29 in good health. CDR3s include the opening cysteine and the closing phenylalanine or tryptophan. The D gene is left open where the match is weak. Clone size is shown for a subset of rows, as once, few, many or a class of expanded clone.

d_call,j_call,v_call,clone_size,cdr3_nt,cdr3_aa
TRBD1,TRBJ1-3,TRBV7-2,NA,TGTGCCAGCAGGCCGACAGGGAACTCTGGAAACACCATATATTTT,CASRPTGNSGNTIYF
NA,TRBJ1-2,TRBV28,few,TGTGCCAGCAGTTTATCTTCAGGGGAACAGGCAGCTTGGACCTTC,CASSLSSGEQAAWTF
TRBD1,TRBJ1-3,TRBV6-5,NA,TGTGCCAGCAGTTACCAGGGGGTAGGAAACACCATATATTTT,CASSYQGVGNTIYF
TRBD2,TRBJ2-3,TRBV29-1,NA,TGCAGCGCCTCGCCGGGACTAGCGAGCACAGATACGCAGTATTTT,CSASPGLASTDTQYF
NA,TRBJ1-4,TRBV14,few,TGTGCCAGCAGTCCCGGGACATATGGTGGAAAACTGTTTTTT,CASSPGTYGGKLFF
NA,TRBJ1-5,TRBV30,few,TGTGCCTGGAGTGTAAAGAGGGCCAGCAATCAGCCCCAGCATTTT,CAWSVKRASNQPQHF
TRBD2,TRBJ2-3,TRBV11-1,NA,TGTGCCAGCAGTTTTAGCGGGAGACGGACAGATACGCAGTATTTT,CASSFSGRRTDTQYF
NA,TRBJ2-7,TRBV7-2,NA,TGTGCCAGCAGCTCCGTCTGGGGGCCCTACGAGCAGTACTTC,CASSSVWGPYEQYF
NA,TRBJ1-3,TRBV25-1,NA,TGTGCCAGCAGCCGGTCGATCTCTGGAAACACCATATATTTT,CASSRSISGNTIYF
NA,TRBJ2-2,TRBV6-5,few,TGTGCCAGCAGTGACTGGCCAACGGGGGAGCTGTTTTTT,CASSDWPTGELFF
TRBD1,TRBJ1-5,TRBV10-3,few,TGTGCCATCAGTGGGACAGGGGGGGATCAGCCCCAGCATTTT,CAISGTGGDQPQHF
NA,TRBJ1-3,TRBV4-3,few,TGCGCCAGCAGCCCAAACCCGCCAGGGCCGATCTCTGGAAACACCATATATTTT,CASSPNPPGPISGNTIYF
TRBD1,TRBJ1-2,TRBV30,few,TGTGCCTGGAGTGTAGTGCGTACAGGGGGCTTCTATGGCTACACCTTC,CAWSVVRTGGFYGYTF
TRBD1,TRBJ1-2,TRBV6-5,NA,TGTGCCAGCAGTTACTCCCGGACAGGGGGCGATGGTGGCTACACCTTC,CASSYSRTGGDGGYTF
TRBD1,TRBJ1-4,TRBV10-3,few,TGTGCCATCAGTGGGACACAACAGGGGGCTGGGGAAAAACTGTTTTTT,CAISGTQQGAGEKLFF
TRBD1,TRBJ1-4,TRBV30,NA,TGTGCCTGGAGCGAGGACAGGCTCAATGAAAAACTGTTTTTT,CAWSEDRLNEKLFF
NA,TRBJ2-5,TRBV7-2,NA,TGTGCCAGCGCTTGGGGGGCCTGGGGGGGCGGAGAGACCCAGTACTTC,CASAWGAWGGGETQYF
NA,TRBJ1-1,TRBV19,NA,TGTGCCAGTAGTCTCCTTCCCGGGACATCGAACACTGAAGCTTTCTTT,CASSLLPGTSNTEAFF
NA,TRBJ2-4,TRBV9,few,TGTGCCAGCAGCGTAGATGTTCGAGCGACAAACATTCAGTACTTC,CASSVDVRATNIQYF
NA,TRBJ2-3,TRBV29-1,NA,TGCAGCGTTTTTGGGCAGGGCACAGATACGCAGTATTTT,CSVFGQGTDTQYF
TRBD2,TRBJ2-3,TRBV6-6,few,TGTGCCAGCAGTTGGCTAGCGGGAGAGATTGTAGATACGCAGTATTTT,CASSWLAGEIVDTQYF
NA,TRBJ2-3,TRBV25-1,few,TGTGCCAGCAGTGAATATCTGAGTAGCGTTAGCACAGATACGCAGTATTTT,CASSEYLSSVSTDTQYF
TRBD2,TRBJ2-7,TRBV9,NA,TGTGCCAGCAGCCAGGGACTAGCCCTAGTCTACGAGCAGTACTTC,CASSQGLALVYEQYF
TRBD1,TRBJ2-5,TRBV23-1,NA,TGCGCCAGCAGTCCCTCCCGGGACAGGACACAAGAGACCCAGTACTTC,CASSPSRDRTQETQYF
NA,TRBJ2-6,TRBV19,once,TGTGCCAGTAGTATATCGAGAGCACCCAACGTCCTGACTTTC,CASSISRAPNVLTF
NA,TRBJ1-4,TRBV29-1,few,TGCAGCGTTCCAGGATTTGGCAGTGAAAAACTGTTTTTT,CSVPGFGSEKLFF
NA,TRBJ2-7,TRBV4-3,NA,TGCGCCAGCAGCCCTAACCTACAGGGTTCCTACGAGCAGTACTTC,CASSPNLQGSYEQYF
NA,TRBJ2-7,TRBV4-3,NA,TGCGCCAGCAGCCAAGATCCCCAGGGTGGGTACTACGAGCAGTACTTC,CASSQDPQGGYYEQYF
NA,TRBJ2-1,TRBV4-3,few,TGCGCCAGCAGCCAAGAGGGGCAGCGGGCCTACAATGAGCAGTTCTTC,CASSQEGQRAYNEQFF
NA,TRBJ1-5,TRBV7-2,NA,TGTGCCAGCAGCTTAGTTACGGCAGGGCGCCAGCCCCAGCATTTT,CASSLVTAGRQPQHF
NA,TRBJ2-1,TRBV4-2,NA,TGTGCCAGCAGCCAAGGTCGACTCTTGGCTAGCGAACACAATGAGCAGTTCTTC,CASSQGRLLASEHNEQFF
TRBD2,TRBJ2-1,TRBV4-3,NA,TGCGCCAGCAGCCCGACCGGACTAGCGGCCCACAATGAGCAGTTCTTC,CASSPTGLAAHNEQFF
TRBD1,TRBJ1-2,TRBV25-1,NA,TGTGCCAGCAGTGAAGAGAGGGACAGGAGTATTGGCTACACCTTC,CASSEERDRSIGYTF
NA,TRBJ2-1,TRBV28,NA,TGTGCCAGCAGTTCGTACTCACGTTGGCAGTTCTTC,CASSSYSRWQFF
TRBD2,TRBJ2-3,TRBV28,few,TGTGCCAGCCCACTAGCGGGGGAGCCATCGACCACAGATACGCAGTATTTT,CASPLAGEPSTTDTQYF
NA,TRBJ1-2,TRBV20-1,NA,TGCAGTGCTCAGTTCATAGGCTACACCTTC,CSAQFIGYTF
TRBD1,TRBJ2-3,TRBV30,few,TGTGCCTTGAGGACAGGGGCCACAGATACGCAGTATTTT,CALRTGATDTQYF
TRBD1,TRBJ2-3,TRBV2,few,TGTGCCAGTGGGACAGGGACTTCAGATACGCAGTATTTT,CASGTGTSDTQYF
TRBD1,TRBJ1-1,TRBV7-3,NA,TGTGCCAGCAGCCTGACCGGGACAGGGGCGATGAACACTGAAGCTTTCTTT,CASSLTGTGAMNTEAFF
NA,TRBJ2-5,TRBV27,NA,TGTGCCAGCAGGACTCCAGGGATCGAGACCCAGTACTTC,CASRTPGIETQYF